These 5 T cell receptor beta chains originate from one sample sequenced in a study of shared clonotypes between healthy human individuals. The data were produced by immunoSEQ multiplex PCR, yet TCRdb's version contains in-frame clones alone and is incomplete. This sample has about 490,000 clones, with 81% found just once. Sequencing was done on a sample of PBMCs. These receptor sequences come from a woman aged 40 to 50 in good health. Some clones in this sample may be carry-over from other donors' samples.

As for this clone: This likely traces to a read error, being one base from a far larger clone. The chain carries TRBV10-2 and TRBJ2-7; 14 bases fit TRBD2. Germline loops: CDR1 WSHSY, CDR2 SAAADI. The CDR3 is 19 residues long. The CDR3 here is CTSRPGVGLAGVHSYEQYF. CDR3 coding DNA: TGCACCAGCAGGCCCGGGGTGGGACTAGCGGGAGTCCACTCCTACGAGCAGTACTTC.

On this clone: One base separates it from a far larger clone, so it is likely a read error. This chain links TRBV30 with TRBJ2-7; 10 nucleotides agree with TRBD1. The CDR3 is 13 amino acids. With 3 bases clipped from V and 5 bases from J, the junction kept 4 bases outside the gene matches. CDR1 GTSNPN and CDR2 SVGIG come from the germline V gene (reference sequence). For the CDR3, the DNA is TGTGCCTGGAGGGGACAGGGGTCGAACGAGCAGTACTTC. Residues: CAWRGQGSNEQYF.

Comments on this clone: This is likely an artifact of a read error, given a far larger clone one base away. The chain recombines TRBV1 with TRBJ1-1; no DNA check was done on the table's D call, TRBD1. TRBV1 is a pseudogene locus. The CDR3 covers 15 residues. CDR3: CTSSQEDRENTGAFF. The CDR3 DNA reads as TGCACCAGCAGCCAAGAAGACAGGGAGAACACTGGAGCTTTCTTT.

About this clone itself: A read error likely explains this, since a far larger clone differs by one base. This chain links TRBV18 with TRBJ1-1; 9 bases are shared with TRBD1. The CDR3 loop spans 14 amino acids. Germline values: CDR1 KGHSH, CDR2 LQKENI. V was pared by 7 bases and J by 3 bases, with 6 bases of the junction left unmatched. The CDR3 reads CASLLGQGHTEAFF. The CDR3, as DNA: TGTGCCAGCTTACTGGGACAGGGACACACTGAAGCTTTCTTT.

J is TRBJ1-1 and V is TRBV2, with TRBD1 matching 7 bases. Trimming cost V 9 bases and J 3 bases; bases outside gene matches: 7. CDR1 and CDR2 (germline): SNHLY, FYNNEI. The CDR3 is made up of 13 amino acids. CDR3 DNA sequence: TGTGCCAGGACAAGACAGGGCGACACTGAAGCTTTCTTT. Translation: CARTRQGDTEAFF.